A single sample is the source of the 11 T cell receptor beta chains below, sequenced in a study of post-analysis software for immune sequencing data. Study observations and caveats: Elevated frequency relative to controls characterized a handful of TRBV segments in patients, TRBV5-6, TRBV5-1 and TRBV20-1 among them.

The TCR beta cDNA libraries carried unique molecular identifiers. TCRdb reprocessed the PCR reads with MiXCR, giving one entry per CDR3 protein. Of roughly 600,000 distinct CDR3 sequences in the sample, 44% are singletons; the top ten hold 1.5% to 2%. No cognate antigen is known for these TCRs. Sequences were obtained from blood. These receptors were taken from a girl between 5 and 17 years old with multiple sclerosis.

This chain links TRBV29-1 with TRBJ2-7; D gene uncertain. Germline assignment: CDR1 SQVTM and CDR2 ANQGSEA. Trimming left V 4 bases short and J 7 bases short, with 14 bases between. CDR3 length: 12 amino acids. The CDR3 is CSVGLLGREQYF. The CDR3 bases are TGCAGCGTTGGACTTTTGGGAAGGGAGCAGTACTTC.

CDR3 in DNA: TGTGCCATCAGACCTCAGCAGGGAGAGACCCAGTACTTC. Protein: CAIRPQQGETQYF. The rearrangement uses TRBV10-3 and TRBJ2-5; TRBD1 is a possible D gene (5 bases). The CDR3 sequence is 13 residues long. CDR1 and CDR2 (germline): ENHRY, SYGVKD. Between the trimmed V and J ends, which lost 6 bases and 4 bases, there was a span of 12 bases.

In regard to this clonotype: The conserved final phenylalanine or tryptophan is absent from the CDR3, which likely points to a read error. This chain uses TRBV27 with TRBJ2-7; TRBD2 matches 12 bases. The CDR3 runs to 14 residues. Per the germline V gene, CDR1 is MNHEY and CDR2 is SMNVEV (reference sequence). With V trimmed by 5 bases and J by 4 bases, 3 bases remained unmatched. CDR3 amino acids: CASSIGLAGYEQYC. The DNA for the CDR3 is TGTGCCAGCAGTATTGGACTAGCGGGGTACGAGCAGTACTGC.

The J gene is TRBJ1-6, the V gene TRBV20-1; 8 bases are shared with TRBD1. The CDR3 extends over 16 amino acids. The germline gives CDR1 DFQATT, CDR2 SNEGSKA (reference sequence). Trimming removed 3 bases from V and 5 bases from J; junction bases left unmatched: 9. CDR3 residues: CSASQGASSDNSPLHF. The DNA of the CDR3 is TGCAGTGCTAGTCAGGGGGCGAGTTCGGATAATTCACCCCTCCACTTT.

The rearrangement links TRBV2 to TRBJ2-4; no clear D. The end of the DNA aligns better with TRBJ2-7, so the J call may be wrong. This CDR3 contains 10 residues. Germline V gene data show CDR1 as SNHLY and CDR2 as FYNNEI. CDR3: CASRANEQYF. The CDR3 DNA reads as TGTGCCAGCAGGGCTAACGAGCAGTACTTC.

The chain carries TRBV10-3 and TRBJ2-5; no reliable D call. The germline gives CDR1 ENHRY, CDR2 SYGVKD. The V gene lost 3 bases and the J gene lost 3 bases, with 8 bases spanning the gap. This CDR3 has 13 residues. The CDR3 loop is CAISDAREETQYF. The CDR3 bases are TGTGCCATCAGTGACGCTAGGGAAGAGACCCAGTACTTC.

This clonotype appeared a few times. The chain has TRBV6-5 and TRBJ1-4; D not certain. The germline CDR1 and CDR2 sequences are MNHEY and SVGAGI. This CDR3 has 16 amino acids. The V end lost 0 bases, the J end lost 7 bases, and 15 bases lay between the germline ends. CDR3 region: CASSYSSSASSEKLFF. In nucleotides, the CDR3 is TGTGCCAGCAGTTACTCGTCGTCAGCGAGTAGTGAAAAACTGTTTTTT.

Concerning this clonotype itself: No conserved phenylalanine or tryptophan is present at the end of the CDR3, so a read error is the likely explanation. The chain carries TRBV12-5 and TRBJ1-1; no firm D call. This CDR3 is built from 14 residues. Deletions cut 4 bases from V and 6 bases from J, with 15 bases between. Germline CDR1 reads LGHNT; CDR2 reads FRNRAP. CDR3 protein: CASGSARGNSEAFL. The CDR3 bases are TGTGCTAGTGGTTCCGCCAGAGGTAACTCTGAAGCTTTCTTG.

In this sample, this clonotype turned up a few times. The CDR3 protein is CASSQVWSGANVLTF. In nucleotides, the CDR3 is TGTGCCAGCAGCCAAGTGTGGTCTGGGGCCAACGTCCTGACTTTC. The rearrangement joins TRBV4-2 to TRBJ2-6; D call uncertain. Germline lookup yields CDR1 LGHNA and CDR2 YNFKEQ. The CDR3 has 15 residues. V was cut by 1 base and J by 1 base, with 5 bases left in between.

The V call is TRBV9, the J call TRBJ1-6; D not resolved. V lost 3 bases and J 5 bases, leaving 12 bases between the germline ends. Germline assignment: CDR1 SGDLS and CDR2 YYNGEE. The CDR3 runs 15 residues. The CDR3 loop is CASSDVAVDNSPLHF. The CDR3 DNA is TGTGCCAGCAGCGATGTGGCTGTCGATAATTCACCCCTCCACTTT.

The rearrangement uses TRBV20-1 and TRBJ2-3; the match to TRBD2 covers 14 bases. Trimming took 1 base from V and 2 from J; bases not matched to a gene: 14. Germline V gives CDR1 DFQATT, CDR2 SNEGSKA (reference sequence). There are 20 residues in the CDR3. The DNA of the CDR3 is TGCAGTGCTAGAGGGTTTAGACTAGCGGGAGGGCCTAGGAACACAGATACGCAGTATTTT. Its translation: CSARGFRLAGGPRNTDTQYF.